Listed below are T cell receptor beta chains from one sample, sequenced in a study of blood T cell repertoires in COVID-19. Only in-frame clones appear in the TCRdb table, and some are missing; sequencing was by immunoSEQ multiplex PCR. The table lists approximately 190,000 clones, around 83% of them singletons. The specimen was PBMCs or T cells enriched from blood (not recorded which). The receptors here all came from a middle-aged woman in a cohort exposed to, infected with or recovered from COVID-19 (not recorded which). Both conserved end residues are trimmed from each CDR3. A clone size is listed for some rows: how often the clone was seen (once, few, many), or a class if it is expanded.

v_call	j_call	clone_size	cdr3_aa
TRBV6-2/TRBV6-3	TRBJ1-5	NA	ASSARTGGQPQH
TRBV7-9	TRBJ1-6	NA	ASSSIQGPLH
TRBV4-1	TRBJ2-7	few	ASSQDRSQDSADEQY
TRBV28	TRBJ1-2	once	ASSPRGGNGYT
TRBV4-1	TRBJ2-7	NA	ASSRGGRDEQY
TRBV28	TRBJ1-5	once	ASSGGRGNQPQH
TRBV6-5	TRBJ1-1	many	ASRKTGDTEAF
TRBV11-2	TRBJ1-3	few	ASSPTWGLGNTIY
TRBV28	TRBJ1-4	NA	ASGTGNEKLF
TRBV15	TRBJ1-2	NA	ATSSRQGIPPYGYT
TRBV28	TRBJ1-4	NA	ASTRQGINEKLF
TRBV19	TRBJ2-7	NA	ASSIYGTAYEQY
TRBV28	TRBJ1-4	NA	ASSNSGVKLF
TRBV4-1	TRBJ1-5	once	ASSQGVDRGGEPQH
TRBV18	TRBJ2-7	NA	ASSPDTGEQY
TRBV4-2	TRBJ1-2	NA	ASTLRGNNYGYT
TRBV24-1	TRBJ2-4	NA	ATSDDRENIQY
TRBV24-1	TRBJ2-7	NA	ATSDSRTGTGYEQY
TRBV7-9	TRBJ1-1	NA	ASSLGTNEAF
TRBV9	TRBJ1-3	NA	ASSVAAGQADSGNTIY
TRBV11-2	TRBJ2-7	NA	ASSFRLGSGREQY
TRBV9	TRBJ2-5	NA	ASSSPRGEGPEETQY
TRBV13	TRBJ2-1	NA	ASSLYETRNFYEQF